The rows below give T cell receptor beta chains drawn from one sample of a study of blood T cell repertoires in COVID-19. The table came from immunoSEQ multiplex PCR; TCRdb's copy has only in-frame clones and leaves some out. The repertoire holds fewer than 450,000 clones, with 87% as singletons. Sequenced sample: peripheral blood. These receptors were collected from a woman aged 45-65 years with COVID-19, enrolled during active disease. Each CDR3 is given with its conserved first and last residue. Fields, in order: J gene, D gene, clone size, V gene, CDR3 protein, CDR3 DNA. D genes are given only for firm matches. Clone size appears in some rows only: once, few, many, or a class for an expanded clone.

J gene: TRBJ2-1
D gene: TRBD1
clone size: NA
V gene: TRBV18
CDR3 protein: CASSPRDRGGDEQFF
CDR3 DNA: TGTGCCAGCTCACCCCGGGACAGGGGAGGCGATGAGCAGTTCTTC

J gene: TRBJ1-1
D gene: TRBD1
clone size: NA
V gene: TRBV6-2/TRBV6-3
CDR3 protein: CASSPRGQGAFTEAFF
CDR3 DNA: TGTGCCAGCAGCCCTAGGGGACAGGGGGCATTCACTGAAGCTTTCTTT

J gene: TRBJ1-2
D gene: NA
clone size: NA
V gene: TRBV7-9
CDR3 protein: CASSPRGGWSYGYTF
CDR3 DNA: TGTGCCAGCAGCCCTAGGGGGGGATGGTCCTATGGCTACACCTTC

J gene: TRBJ2-5
D gene: TRBD2
clone size: NA
V gene: TRBV27
CDR3 protein: CASSLSLAGVIETQYF
CDR3 DNA: TGTGCCAGCAGTTTATCGTTAGCGGGAGTAATTGAGACCCAGTACTTC

J gene: TRBJ2-3
D gene: TRBD1
clone size: NA
V gene: TRBV3-1/TRBV3-2
CDR3 protein: CASSPPRDRGLSTDTQYF
CDR3 DNA: TGTGCCAGCAGTCCTCCCCGCGACAGGGGGCTAAGCACAGATACGCAGTATTTT

J gene: TRBJ2-7
D gene: TRBD2
clone size: once
V gene: TRBV5-1
CDR3 protein: CASRGTSGIPGEQYF
CDR3 DNA: TGCGCCAGCAGAGGGACTAGCGGAATCCCCGGCGAGCAGTACTTC

J gene: TRBJ2-3
D gene: NA
clone size: NA
V gene: TRBV5-6
CDR3 protein: CASSFQGATDTQYF
CDR3 DNA: TGTGCCAGCAGCTTCCAGGGCGCCACAGATACGCAGTATTTT

J gene: TRBJ2-5
D gene: TRBD2
clone size: NA
V gene: TRBV27
CDR3 protein: CASSLLPSGSGETQYF
CDR3 DNA: TGTGCCAGCAGTTTATTACCTAGCGGGAGTGGGGAGACCCAGTACTTC

J gene: TRBJ2-1
D gene: NA
clone size: once
V gene: TRBV21-1
CDR3 protein: CASSFNSYNEQFF
CDR3 DNA: TGTGCCAGCAGCTTTAACTCCTACAATGAGCAGTTCTTC

J gene: TRBJ2-7
D gene: TRBD1
clone size: few
V gene: TRBV5-4
CDR3 protein: CASSLGGTGRYEQYF
CDR3 DNA: TGTGCCAGCAGCTTGGGTGGGACAGGGCGCTACGAGCAGTACTTC

J gene: TRBJ1-1
D gene: TRBD1
clone size: once
V gene: TRBV2
CDR3 protein: CASRSDRDNTEAFF
CDR3 DNA: TGTGCCAGCAGATCGGACAGGGACAACACTGAAGCTTTCTTT

J gene: TRBJ1-3
D gene: NA
clone size: NA
V gene: TRBV30
CDR3 protein: CASTTGIGNTIYF
CDR3 DNA: TGTGCCTCGACGACAGGCATTGGAAACACCATATATTTT

J gene: TRBJ1-2
D gene: NA
clone size: many
V gene: TRBV19
CDR3 protein: CASSPGTGWEARTWGYGYTF
CDR3 DNA: TGTGCCAGTAGTCCCGGGACGGGATGGGAGGCGAGGACGTGGGGCTATGGCTACACCTTC

J gene: TRBJ2-2
D gene: NA
clone size: NA
V gene: TRBV9
CDR3 protein: CASSAESGPTGELFF
CDR3 DNA: TGTGCCAGCAGCGCTGAGAGCGGGCCTACCGGGGAGCTGTTTTTT

J gene: TRBJ2-1
D gene: NA
clone size: NA
V gene: TRBV11-2
CDR3 protein: CASSLDVGSYNEQFF
CDR3 DNA: TGTGCCAGCAGCTTAGACGTCGGCTCCTACAATGAGCAGTTCTTC

J gene: TRBJ1-1
D gene: TRBD1
clone size: NA
V gene: TRBV4-2
CDR3 protein: CASSQEWTGGKSTEAFF
CDR3 DNA: TGTGCCAGCAGCCAGGAGTGGACAGGGGGAAAGAGTACTGAAGCTTTCTTT

J gene: TRBJ2-1
D gene: TRBD2
clone size: NA
V gene: TRBV5-1
CDR3 protein: CASKSGSLYNEQFF
CDR3 DNA: TGCGCCAGCAAGAGCGGGAGTCTGTACAATGAGCAGTTCTTC

J gene: TRBJ2-1
D gene: TRBD2
clone size: NA
V gene: TRBV15
CDR3 protein: CATSKVSGRALDEQFF
CDR3 DNA: TGTGCCACCAGCAAGGTTAGCGGGAGGGCCTTGGATGAGCAGTTCTTC

J gene: TRBJ2-7
D gene: TRBD2
clone size: NA
V gene: TRBV9
CDR3 protein: CASSVNSGSNEQYF
CDR3 DNA: TGTGCCAGCAGCGTAAACAGCGGGAGTAACGAGCAGTACTTC

J gene: TRBJ1-2
D gene: NA
clone size: once
V gene: TRBV27
CDR3 protein: CASSLADSYGYTF
CDR3 DNA: TGTGCCAGCAGTTTAGCGGACAGCTATGGCTACACCTTC

J gene: TRBJ2-4
D gene: TRBD2
clone size: NA
V gene: TRBV9
CDR3 protein: CASSVGTSGRNIQYF
CDR3 DNA: TGTGCCAGCAGCGTCGGGACTAGCGGGAGAAACATTCAGTACTTC

J gene: TRBJ2-1
D gene: TRBD1
clone size: NA
V gene: TRBV19
CDR3 protein: CASSIPGQGLGNEQFF
CDR3 DNA: TGTGCCAGTAGTATACCCGGACAGGGCTTGGGGAATGAGCAGTTCTTC

J gene: TRBJ2-3
D gene: NA
clone size: NA
V gene: TRBV4-2
CDR3 protein: CASSQELTISSAGLADTQYF
CDR3 DNA: TGTGCCAGCAGCCAAGAGCTAACTATTAGTTCGGCAGGGTTGGCAGATACGCAGTATTTT

J gene: TRBJ2-2
D gene: TRBD2
clone size: NA
V gene: TRBV9
CDR3 protein: CASSGLAANTGELFF
CDR3 DNA: TGTGCCAGCAGCGGACTAGCGGCGAACACCGGGGAGCTGTTTTTT

J gene: TRBJ2-7
D gene: TRBD2
clone size: few
V gene: TRBV27
CDR3 protein: CASSFRLAGPSYEQYF
CDR3 DNA: TGTGCCAGCAGTTTTCGACTAGCGGGACCATCCTACGAGCAGTACTTC

J gene: TRBJ2-3
D gene: TRBD2
clone size: NA
V gene: TRBV5-1
CDR3 protein: CASSLAPSGGTDTQYF
CDR3 DNA: TGCGCCAGCAGCTTGGCCCCTAGCGGGGGCACAGATACGCAGTATTTT

J gene: TRBJ2-3
D gene: TRBD2
clone size: NA
V gene: TRBV6-2/TRBV6-3
CDR3 protein: CASSYSITSGRTDTQYF
CDR3 DNA: TGTGCCAGCAGTTACTCGATCACTAGCGGGAGGACAGATACGCAGTATTTT

J gene: TRBJ1-1
D gene: NA
clone size: NA
V gene: TRBV16
CDR3 protein: CASSQQYTEAFF
CDR3 DNA: TGTGCCAGCAGCCAACAATACACTGAAGCTTTCTTT